The entry that follows covers one TCR beta chain sequence. This table comes from immunoSEQ multiplex PCR, and its TCRdb copy is limited to in-frame clones, with some not included. This sample has 650,000 to 950,000 clones, with approximately 85% found just once. This entry is derived from a study of shared T cell receptors in the human thymus. These data were likewise used in another study, on human thymus T cells. This second report adds: The sample donors, healthy Finnish infants, were having corrective surgery for congenital heart defects. Thymic and blood repertoires seemed to show skewed V and J gene use.

This clonotype was sampled from a girl less than two years old with a congenital heart defect. Material for sequencing was thymocytes.

In nucleotides, the CDR3 is TGTGCCAGCTCACCCAACGAGGAGAACACTGAAGCTTTCTTT. It specifies CASSPNEENTEAFF. The chain recombines TRBV18 with TRBJ1-1; no clear D. The V gene lost 3 bases and the J gene lost 1 base, with 9 bases spanning the gap. The CDR3 covers 14 residues. In germline, CDR1 is KGHSH, CDR2 LQKENI.